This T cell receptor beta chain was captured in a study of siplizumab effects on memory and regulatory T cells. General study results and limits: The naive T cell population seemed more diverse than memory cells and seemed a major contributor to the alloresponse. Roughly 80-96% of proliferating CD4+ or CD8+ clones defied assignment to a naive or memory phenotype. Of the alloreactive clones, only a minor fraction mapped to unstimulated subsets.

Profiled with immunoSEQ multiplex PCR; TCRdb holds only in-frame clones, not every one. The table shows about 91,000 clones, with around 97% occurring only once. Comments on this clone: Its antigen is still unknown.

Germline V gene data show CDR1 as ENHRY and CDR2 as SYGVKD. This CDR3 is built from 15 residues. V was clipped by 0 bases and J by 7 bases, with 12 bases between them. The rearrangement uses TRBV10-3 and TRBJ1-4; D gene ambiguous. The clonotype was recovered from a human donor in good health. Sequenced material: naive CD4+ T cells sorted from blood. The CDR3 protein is CAISESAGASEKLFF. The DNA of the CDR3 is TGTGCCATCAGTGAGTCGGCAGGCGCTAGTGAAAAACTGTTTTTT.